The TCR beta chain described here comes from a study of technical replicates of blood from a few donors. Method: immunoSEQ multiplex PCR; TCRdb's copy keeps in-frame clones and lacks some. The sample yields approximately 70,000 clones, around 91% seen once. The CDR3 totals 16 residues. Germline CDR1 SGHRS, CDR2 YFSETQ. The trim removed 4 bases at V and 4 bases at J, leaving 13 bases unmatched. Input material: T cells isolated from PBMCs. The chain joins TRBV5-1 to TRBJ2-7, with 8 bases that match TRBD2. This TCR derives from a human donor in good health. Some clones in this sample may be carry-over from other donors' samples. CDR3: CASSDPRGGEQYEQYF. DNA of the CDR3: TGCGCCAGCAGCGATCCACGGGGGGGAGAACAATACGAGCAGTACTTC. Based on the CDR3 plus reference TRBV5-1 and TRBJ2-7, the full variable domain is KAGVTQTPRYLIKTRGQQVTLSCSPISGHRSVSWYQQTPGQGLQFLFEYFSETQRNKGNFPGRFSGRQFSNSRSEMNVSTLELGDSALYLCASSDPRGGEQYEQYFGPGTRLTVT.